This is a list of T cell receptor beta chains from one sample in a study of blood T cell repertoires in COVID-19. Sequenced by immunoSEQ multiplex PCR; TCRdb stores in-frame clones only, minus some. The sample yields hundreds of thousands of clones, around four fifths seen once. Sequences were obtained from peripheral blood. The receptors were sampled from a man aged 40-55 years with acute or convalescent COVID-19. CDR3s include the opening cysteine and the closing phenylalanine or tryptophan. D genes are given only for firm matches. The size field is filled for only some rows; it gives once, few, many or a size class.

>NA|TRBV29-1|TRBJ2-2|TRBD1
CSVRQGTTGELFF
TGCAGCGTTAGACAGGGGACCACCGGGGAGCTGTTTTTT
>NA|TRBV27|TRBJ1-2|NA
CASSRSANRANYGYTF
TGTGCCAGCAGCCGTTCGGCGAACAGAGCTAACTATGGCTACACCTTC
>NA|TRBV2|TRBJ1-3|NA
CASSPGLFIGIGNTIYF
TGTGCCAGCAGTCCGGGACTGTTCATAGGGATTGGAAACACCATATATTTT
>once|TRBV4-3|TRBJ1-5|NA
CASSQDYLAIQPQHF
TGCGCCAGCAGCCAAGATTACCTCGCGATCCAGCCCCAGCATTTT
>NA|TRBV11-2|TRBJ2-2|TRBD1
CASSAGQGSGELFF
TGTGCCAGCAGCGCGGGACAGGGCTCCGGGGAGCTGTTTTTT
>few|TRBV7-9|TRBJ1-2|TRBD1
CASSLDQGAINYGYTF
TGTGCCAGCAGCTTAGACCAGGGGGCTATAAACTATGGCTACACCTTC
>NA|TRBV28|TRBJ2-7|TRBD1
CASRPGQPLGEQYF
TGTGCCAGCAGACCGGGACAGCCCTTAGGCGAGCAGTACTTC
>NA|TRBV2|TRBJ2-7|NA
CASTPGYEQYF
TGTGCCAGCACCCCCGGGTACGAGCAGTACTTC
>NA|TRBV27|TRBJ2-2|NA
CVVAGSGELFF
TGTGTGGTAGCTGGCTCCGGGGAGCTGTTTTTT
>few|TRBV12-3/TRBV12-4|TRBJ2-4|NA
CASSFAAENIQYF
TGTGCCAGCAGTTTTGCCGCAGAAAACATTCAGTACTTC
>NA|TRBV10-3|TRBJ2-5|TRBD2
CAIRPAGTSGRETQYF
TGTGCCATCAGACCTGCCGGGACTAGCGGGAGGGAGACCCAGTACTTC
>NA|TRBV9|TRBJ1-2|NA
CASSVGGYGYTF
TGTGCCAGCAGCGTAGGCGGCTATGGCTACACCTTC
>NA|TRBV29-1|TRBJ2-3|TRBD2
CSVGGGLGDTQYF
TGCAGCGTTGGGGGGGGACTAGGAGATACGCAGTATTTT
>few|TRBV19|TRBJ1-2|NA
CASSITGNGYTF
TGTGCCAGTAGTATTACAGGCAATGGCTACACCTTC
>NA|TRBV6-6|TRBJ1-2|NA
CASSYWNRVRENGYTF
TGTGCCAGCAGTTACTGGAACAGGGTTCGTGAAAATGGCTACACCTTC
>NA|TRBV29-1|TRBJ1-5|TRBD1
CSVTTDRDNQPQHF
TGCAGCGTTACTACAGACAGGGACAATCAGCCCCAGCATTTT
>NA|TRBV7-9|TRBJ1-5|NA
CASSSDVRGWNQPQHF
TGTGCCAGCAGCTCAGATGTCCGAGGGTGGAATCAGCCCCAGCATTTT
>once|TRBV11-2|TRBJ2-7|TRBD2
CASSSAGGPYEQYF
TGTGCCAGCAGCTCAGCGGGGGGTCCCTACGAGCAGTACTTC
>NA|TRBV18|TRBJ2-7|TRBD1
CASSPAGQGYSEQYF
TGTGCCAGCTCACCCGCGGGACAGGGTTACTCCGAGCAGTACTTC
>NA|TRBV5-1|TRBJ2-7|TRBD1
CASSRSGQGTYEQYF
TGCGCCAGCAGCAGGAGTGGACAGGGGACCTACGAGCAGTACTTC
>NA|TRBV10-3|TRBJ1-1|NA
CAISESQGNTEAFF
TGTGCCATCAGTGAGTCGCAGGGGAACACTGAAGCTTTCTTT
>NA|TRBV7-9|TRBJ1-1|TRBD1
CASSLSGTGSGTEAFF
TGTGCCAGCAGCTTATCCGGGACAGGGAGTGGGACTGAAGCTTTCTTT
>NA|TRBV19|TRBJ1-2|NA
CASSIDPTGGDGYTF
TGTGCCAGTAGTATAGACCCCACAGGTGGGGATGGCTACACCTTC
>NA|TRBV3-1/TRBV3-2|TRBJ1-6|NA
CASSVMRDGNSPLHF
TGTGCCAGCAGCGTCATGCGGGATGGTAATTCACCCCTCCACTTT
>NA|TRBV6-2/TRBV6-3|TRBJ2-2|NA
CASSYSAENTGELFF
TGTGCCAGCAGTTACTCGGCTGAGAACACCGGGGAGCTGTTTTTT
>few|TRBV14|TRBJ2-7|TRBD2
CASSQLTSGSTSSSIEQYF
TGTGCCAGCAGCCAACTGACTAGCGGGAGTACGAGCAGTAGTATCGAGCAGTACTTC
>NA|TRBV2|TRBJ1-2|NA
CASSDDIIYGYTF
TGTGCCAGCAGTGATGACATTATCTATGGCTACACCTTC
>NA|TRBV5-6|TRBJ2-7|NA
CASSLVAGFNEQYF
TGTGCCAGCAGCTTGGTGGCAGGGTTCAACGAGCAGTACTTC
>NA|TRBV7-3|TRBJ2-1|TRBD2
CASSLLAGAYNEQFF
TGTGCCAGCAGCTTGCTAGCGGGGGCCTACAATGAGCAGTTCTTC
>NA|TRBV6-5|TRBJ2-1|TRBD2
CASTSGTYNEQFF
TGTGCCAGTACTAGCGGGACCTACAATGAGCAGTTCTTC
>NA|TRBV19|TRBJ2-5|NA
CASRSKGGAQETQYF
TGTGCCAGCAGATCGAAAGGCGGGGCCCAAGAGACCCAGTACTTC
>NA|TRBV27|TRBJ1-5|NA
CASRSGREANQPQHF
TGTGCCAGCAGGAGTGGGAGGGAAGCTAATCAGCCCCAGCATTTT
>NA|TRBV2|TRBJ1-2|TRBD1
CASSERQGLGGYTF
TGTGCCAGCAGTGAGAGACAGGGGCTAGGGGGCTACACCTTC
>NA|TRBV5-1|TRBJ2-1|TRBD1
CASSSGQKGDEQFF
TGCGCCAGCAGCTCGGGACAGAAAGGCGATGAGCAGTTCTTC
>once|TRBV12-3/TRBV12-4|TRBJ1-2|NA
CASSLAGGGGYTF
TGTGCCAGCAGTTTAGCTGGGGGCGGTGGCTACACCTTC
>NA|TRBV6-5|TRBJ2-7|NA
CASAPAGANYEQYF
TGTGCCAGCGCCCCTGCGGGGGCGAACTACGAGCAGTACTTC
>NA|TRBV7-2|TRBJ1-6|NA
CASSSAMNSPLHF
TGTGCCAGCAGCTCAGCCATGAATTCACCCCTCCACTTT
>NA|TRBV6-1|TRBJ1-2|NA
CASSDGDGYTF
TGTGCCAGCAGTGACGGAGATGGCTACACCTTC
>NA|TRBV12-3/TRBV12-4|TRBJ2-2|NA
CASSTLSTGELFF
TGTGCCAGCAGTACGCTGAGCACCGGGGAGCTGTTTTTT
>NA|TRBV10-3|TRBJ2-7|TRBD1
CAISEHGGQALYEQYF
TGTGCCATCAGTGAGCATGGAGGACAGGCCTTGTACGAGCAGTACTTC
>NA|TRBV6-1|TRBJ1-1|NA
CASSEPGSGTEAFF
TGTGCCAGCAGTGAACCGGGGTCGGGCACTGAAGCTTTCTTT
>NA|TRBV7-2|TRBJ2-2|TRBD2
CASSSRTSGITGELFF
TGTGCCAGCAGCTCAAGGACTAGCGGTATCACCGGGGAGCTGTTTTTT
>NA|TRBV14|TRBJ1-3|NA
CASSSQASGGNTIYF
TGTGCCAGCAGCTCACAGGCTTCGGGTGGAAACACCATATATTTT
>NA|TRBV10-3|TRBJ2-2|NA
CAVGEGTGELFF
TGTGCCGTCGGGGAAGGTACCGGGGAGCTGTTTTTT
>NA|TRBV5-5|TRBJ2-2|NA
CASSWTVNTGELFF
TGTGCCAGCAGCTGGACAGTTAACACCGGGGAGCTGTTTTTT
>NA|TRBV9|TRBJ2-1|NA
CASSVDSHNEQFF
TGTGCCAGCAGCGTTGACTCTCACAATGAGCAGTTCTTC
>NA|TRBV3-1/TRBV3-2|TRBJ2-5|NA
CASSQDTQETQYF
TGTGCCAGCAGCCAAGACACTCAAGAGACCCAGTACTTC
>once|TRBV5-1|TRBJ1-4|NA
CASSAGEKLFF
TGCGCCAGCAGCGCGGGTGAAAAACTGTTTTTT
>NA|TRBV10-3|TRBJ2-1|TRBD2
CAISEAGGEQFF
TGTGCCATCAGTGAGGCGGGAGGTGAGCAGTTCTTC
>NA|TRBV7-9|TRBJ2-1|NA
CASSLVTGIGGNEQFF
TGTGCCAGCAGCTTGGTGACGGGAATTGGCGGCAATGAGCAGTTCTTC
>once|TRBV19|TRBJ1-5|TRBD1
CASSIGGTGRQPQHF
TGTGCCAGTAGTATAGGGGGGACAGGGCGTCAGCCCCAGCATTTT
>NA|TRBV7-6|TRBJ2-5|NA
CASSLAARETQYF
TGTGCCAGCAGCTTAGCGGCTAGAGAGACCCAGTACTTC
>NA|TRBV6-2/TRBV6-3|TRBJ1-2|NA
CASSTRVLEYGYTF
TGTGCCAGCAGTACCCGGGTCCTGGAGTATGGCTACACCTTC
>NA|TRBV7-9|TRBJ1-2|NA
CASSPLTVGDAIGYTF
TGTGCCAGCAGCCCCTTGACAGTGGGCGATGCAATTGGCTACACCTTC
>NA|TRBV15|TRBJ1-2|TRBD1
CATSRFGQAQGYTF
TGTGCCACCAGCAGATTCGGACAGGCTCAAGGCTACACCTTC
>NA|TRBV5-4|TRBJ2-7|TRBD2
CASSRAGIGHEQYF
TGTGCCAGCAGTCGAGCGGGAATAGGCCACGAGCAGTACTTC
>few|TRBV7-2|TRBJ1-5|NA
CASSLGPGNNQPQHF
TGTGCCAGCAGCTTAGGTCCCGGGAACAATCAGCCCCAGCATTTT
>NA|TRBV19|TRBJ1-6|TRBD1
CASSGGDREIVPLHF
TGTGCCAGTAGTGGAGGGGACAGGGAGATAGTTCCCCTCCACTTT